This T cell receptor beta chain emerged from a study of T-cell memory formation after mild COVID-19. Of note for this clonotype: Its antigen is as yet unknown.

A single record per CDR3 protein comes from TCRdb applying MiXCR to the 5' RACE reads. The sample records about 90,000 distinct CDR3 sequences, about 15% being singletons. Study-wide results and caveats: Cross-reactive memory apparently joined, as some responding clones appeared in pre-infection memory. Researchers report contracting CD4+ clones mostly in CM and EM, with CD8+ clones in EMRA. Later expanders leaned CD4+, whereas day 15 to 85 contracting clones were balanced CD4/CD8.

The CDR3 is 14 amino acids. CDR1 is SGHDN and CDR2 is FVKESK in the germline V gene. Between the trimmed V and J ends, which lost 7 bases and 2 bases, there was a span of 15 bases. The sequenced sample consisted of PBMCs or a T cell subset sorted from them (not recorded which). The source of this sequence is a man in his late teens or twenties who had mild COVID-19 (a few samples of this study predate the infection). Cell type and time point are not known. This chain uses TRBV14 with TRBJ2-7; D unresolved. The CDR3, as DNA: TGTGCCAGCACCACCAGTACTAACCCCTACGAGCAGTACTTC. Amino acid sequence: CASTTSTNPYEQYF.